This T cell receptor (beta chain) was sequenced during a study of blood T cell repertoires in COVID-19. Study in general: Material from acute and convalescent COVID-19 was sourced from the United States, Italy and Spain. From T cells, B-cell-depleted T cells, or PBMCs came the material, which was cDNA or gDNA.

The CDR3 is made up of 15 amino acids. Germline CDR1 and CDR2: LNHNV and YYDKDF (reference sequence). Trimming cost V 1 base and J 3 bases; bases outside gene matches: 5. Everyone who took part was roughly 18 to 89 years old, and they came from about two dozen US areas. Symptom resolution, clearance, or two negative PCRs marked donors in Cohort 3 as recovered. Data came from immunoSEQ multiplex PCR; TCRdb stores just in-frame clones and leaves some out. Of approximately 210,000 clones listed, 70% to 85% are singletons. Material: PBMCs or T cells enriched from blood (not recorded which). This rearrangement joins TRBV15 to TRBJ2-7; 8 bases agree with TRBD2. The clonotype was recovered from a woman aged 60-70 years who had recovered from COVID-19. The CDR3 sequence: CATSRGGGGIYEQYF. Here the CDR3 DNA reads TGTGCCACCAGCAGAGGGGGCGGGGGGATCTACGAGCAGTACTTC.